Listed below are T cell receptor beta chains from one sample, sequenced in a study of regulatory T cells in long-lasting Graves disease. TCRdb re-analysed the multiplex PCR reads in MiXCR, keeping a single row per CDR3 protein. This sample has 450,000 to 500,000 distinct CDR3 sequences; roughly 17% occur once, and the top ten carry more than 9%. The data were also submitted as part of a second study, on T cells in Graves' hyperthyroidism and ophthalmopathy.

The starting material was peripheral blood mononuclear cells (PBMCs), obtained at new diagnosis, from a patient treated with antithyroid drugs. These receptor sequences come from a middle-aged man with Graves disease. The CDR3 runs from the conserved cysteine through the conserved F or W. The D gene is left open where the match is weak. Not all rows give a size; the values are once, few, many and, for expanded clones, a class.

j_call d_call v_call clone_size cdr3_nt cdr3_aa
TRBJ2-2 TRBD2 TRBV20-1 many TGCAGTGCCACAGTCCCTAGCGGGAGGGCCGTCACCGGGGAGCTGTTTTTT CSATVPSGRAVTGELFF
TRBJ2-7 . TRBV4-1 . TGCGCCAGCAGCCAAGAGGGGCCCAGGGCCTACGAGCAGTACTTC CASSQEGPRAYEQYF
TRBJ2-1 . TRBV7-2 many TGTGCCAGCAGCTTAGCGAGTACTAGGACTCCGTACAATGAGCAGTTCTTC CASSLASTRTPYNEQFF
TRBJ1-1 . TRBV7-9 . TGTGCCAGCAGCCCCGAGGGGGGGGGAACTGAAGCTTTCTTT CASSPEGGGTEAFF
TRBJ2-5 TRBD2 TRBV28 many TGTGCCAGCCGACCGGCGGGGGGGGAAGAGACCCAGTACTTC CASRPAGGEETQYF
TRBJ2-5 . TRBV28 . TGTGCCAGCCTTAGGGCGGGGCGGGAGACCCAGTACTTC CASLRAGRETQYF
TRBJ2-1 TRBD2 TRBV9 many TGTGCCAGCAGCCCCCGACTAGCGGTTACCTACAATGAGCAGTTCTTC CASSPRLAVTYNEQFF
TRBJ1-1 TRBD1 TRBV11-2 many TGTGCCAGCAGAAAACCGGGACAGGGATACACTGAAGCTTTCTTT CASRKPGQGYTEAFF
TRBJ2-3 TRBD2 TRBV6-2/TRBV6-3 . TGTGCCACCGTCACTAGCGGGAGGCCCTGGGGGACAGATACGCAGTATTTT CATVTSGRPWGTDTQYF
TRBJ2-7 TRBD2 TRBV5-1 many TGCGCCAGCAGCATCCGAGCGGGGGGAGTCTACGAGCAGTACTTC CASSIRAGGVYEQYF
TRBJ1-5 . TRBV19 . TGTGCCAGTAGGACCGGACCGGGGCCCCAGCATTTT CASRTGPGPQHF
TRBJ2-2 . TRBV28 . TGTGCCAGCAGTTTAGCGGGATTCACCGGGGAGCTGTTTTTT CASSLAGFTGELFF
TRBJ2-1 . TRBV5-1 many TGCGCCAGCAGCCCGCCGGGGTATGAGCAGTTCTTC CASSPPGYEQFF
TRBJ2-7 TRBD2 TRBV27 many TGTGCCAGCGGTACTAGCGGGAGGTCCTACGAGCAGTACTTC CASGTSGRSYEQYF
TRBJ2-7 TRBD2 TRBV20-1 . TGCAGTGCTAATAGCGGGGGCCCGTCCTACGAGCAGTACTTC CSANSGGPSYEQYF
TRBJ2-1 . TRBV7-9 many TGTGCCAGCAGCCCAAATATCCCCCTCCCCCTTGAGCAGTTCTTC CASSPNIPLPLEQFF
TRBJ1-2 . TRBV10-3 few TGTGCCATCAGTGATTTAGGGAGCTATGGCTACACCTTC CAISDLGSYGYTF
TRBJ2-3 TRBD2 TRBV2 many TGTGCCAGCTGGACTAGCGGGAGAGGCACAGATACGCAGTATTTT CASWTSGRGTDTQYF
TRBJ2-7 . TRBV6-2/TRBV6-3 many TGTGCCAGCAGTTACGTCTCTGCGGGGTCCTACGAGCAGTACTTC CASSYVSAGSYEQYF
TRBJ2-3 . TRBV12-3/TRBV12-4 many TGTGCCAGCAGTTTTGTAGATACGCAGTATTTT CASSFVDTQYF
TRBJ2-7 TRBD1 TRBV25-1 . TGTGCCAGCAGTGAATTCGACAGGGGGCTTGAGCAGTACTTC CASSEFDRGLEQYF
TRBJ1-2 TRBD1 TRBV2 . TGTGCCAGCAGCCTGGAAGACAGGGGAGGCTATGGCTACACCTTC CASSLEDRGGYGYTF
TRBJ2-2 . TRBV24-1 . TGTGCCACCAGGCCAGCAAACGCGAACACCGGGGAGCTGTTTTTT CATRPANANTGELFF
TRBJ2-7 TRBD1 TRBV20-1 . TGCAGTGCTAGGTTGACAGGGGGAACCTACGAGCAGTACTTC CSARLTGGTYEQYF
TRBJ1-2 . TRBV3-1 many TGTGCCAGCAGCCAAAGCGTATTATATGGCTACACCTTC CASSQSVLYGYTF
TRBJ2-3 TRBD1 TRBV12-3/TRBV12-4 few TGTGCCAGCAGTCAGGACAGGGGCCAGATTGGGGGGGCGCAGTATTTT CASSQDRGQIGGAQYF
TRBJ1-2 TRBD1 TRBV28 many TGTGCCAGCAGTTTAGGCAGGGGGTTTGGCTACACCTTC CASSLGRGFGYTF
TRBJ1-6 . TRBV7-8 few TGTGCCAGCAGCTTAGGCAGCTCCTATAATTCACCCCTCCACTTT CASSLGSSYNSPLHF
TRBJ2-1 . TRBV14 . TGTGCCAGCAGCCAAGATCTGCGGGGGCTGGACTCCTACAATGAGCAGTTCTTC CASSQDLRGLDSYNEQFF
TRBJ2-5 TRBD2 TRBV3-1 once TGTGCCAGCAGCCATGGGACTAGCGGGAGGGGGACCCAGTACTTC CASSHGTSGRGTQYF
TRBJ1-2 . TRBV28 . TGTGCCAGCAGTAACCTAGTCGGGGGCAGGGGCTACACCTTC CASSNLVGGRGYTF
TRBJ2-3 . TRBV6-5 . TGTGCCAGCAGTTACTGGGGGGGGGGCGGGAGAGGGAGAAACACAGATACGCAGTATTTT CASSYWGGGGRGRNTDTQYF
TRBJ2-5 TRBD2 TRBV28 many TGTGCCAGCAGTTTGGTACTAGCGGAAGAGACCCAGTACTTC CASSLVLAEETQYF
TRBJ2-2 TRBD2 TRBV7-6 many TGTGCCAGCAGCTTAGTAGCGGGAGGACGAACCGGGGAGCTGTTTTTT CASSLVAGGRTGELFF
TRBJ2-1 TRBD2 TRBV5-1 once TGCGCCAGCAGCTTGGAGCTAGCGGGAGGGAGTGTTGGTGAGCAGTTCTTC CASSLELAGGSVGEQFF
TRBJ2-1 TRBD2 TRBV6-1 . TGTGCCACCAGTGATTGGGGGGGCAATGAGCAGTTCTTC CATSDWGGNEQFF
TRBJ1-5 TRBD1 TRBV2 many TGTGCCAGCAGTTCCGGGACAGCGAAGAATCAGCCCCAGCATTTT CASSSGTAKNQPQHF